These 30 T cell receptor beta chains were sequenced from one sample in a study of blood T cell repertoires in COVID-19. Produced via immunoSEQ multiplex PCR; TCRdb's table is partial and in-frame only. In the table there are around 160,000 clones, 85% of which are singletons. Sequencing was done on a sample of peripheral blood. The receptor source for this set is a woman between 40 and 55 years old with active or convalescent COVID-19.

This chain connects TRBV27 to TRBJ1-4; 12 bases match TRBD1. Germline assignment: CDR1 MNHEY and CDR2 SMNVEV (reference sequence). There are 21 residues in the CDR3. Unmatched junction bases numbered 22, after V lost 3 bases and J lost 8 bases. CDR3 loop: CASSLGLGGIAGTGGAEKLFF. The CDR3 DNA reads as TGTGCCAGCAGTTTGGGTCTTGGAGGAATCGCCGGGACAGGGGGCGCGGAAAAACTGTTTTTT.

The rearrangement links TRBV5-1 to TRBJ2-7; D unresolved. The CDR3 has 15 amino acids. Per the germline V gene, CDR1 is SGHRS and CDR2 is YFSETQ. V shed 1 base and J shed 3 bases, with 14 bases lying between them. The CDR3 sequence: CASSLSQPEYYEQYF. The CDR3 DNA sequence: TGCGCCAGCAGCTTGTCACAACCCGAATACTACGAGCAGTACTTC.

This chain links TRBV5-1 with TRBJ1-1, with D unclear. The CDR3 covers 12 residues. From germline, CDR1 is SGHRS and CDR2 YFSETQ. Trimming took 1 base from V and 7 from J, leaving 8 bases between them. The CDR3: CASSLLVGEAFF. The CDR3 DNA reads TGCGCCAGCAGCTTGCTAGTCGGTGAAGCTTTCTTT.

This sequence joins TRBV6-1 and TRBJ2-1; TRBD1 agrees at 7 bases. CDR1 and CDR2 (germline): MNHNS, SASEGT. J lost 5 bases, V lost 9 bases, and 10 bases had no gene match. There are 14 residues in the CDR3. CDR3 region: CASRSSGTDNEQFF. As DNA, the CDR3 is TGTGCCAGTAGAAGTTCCGGGACAGACAATGAGCAGTTCTTC.

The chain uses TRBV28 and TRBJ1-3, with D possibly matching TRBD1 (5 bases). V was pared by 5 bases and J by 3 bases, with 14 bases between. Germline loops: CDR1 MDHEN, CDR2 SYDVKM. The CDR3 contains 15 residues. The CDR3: CASSPPQTVGNTIYF. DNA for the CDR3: TGTGCCAGCAGTCCCCCTCAGACAGTTGGAAACACCATATATTTT. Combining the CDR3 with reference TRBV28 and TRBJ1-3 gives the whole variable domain DVKVTQSSRYLVKRTGEKVFLECVQDMDHENMFWYRQDPGLGLRLIYFSYDVKMKEKGDIPEGYSVSREKKERFSLILESASTNQTSMYLCASSPPQTVGNTIYFGEGSWLTVV.

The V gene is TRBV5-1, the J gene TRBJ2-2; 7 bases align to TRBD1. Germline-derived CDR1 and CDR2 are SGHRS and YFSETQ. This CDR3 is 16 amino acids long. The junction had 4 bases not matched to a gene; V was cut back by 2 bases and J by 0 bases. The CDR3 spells CASSFPGGPNTGELFF. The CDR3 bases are TGCGCCAGCAGCTTTCCAGGGGGTCCGAACACCGGGGAGCTGTTTTTT.

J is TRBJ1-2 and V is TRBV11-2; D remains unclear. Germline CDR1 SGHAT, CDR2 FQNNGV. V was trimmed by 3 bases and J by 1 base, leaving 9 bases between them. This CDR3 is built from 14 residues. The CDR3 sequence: CASSLQEGNYGYTF. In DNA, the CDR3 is TGTGCCAGCAGCTTGCAGGAGGGTAACTATGGCTACACCTTC. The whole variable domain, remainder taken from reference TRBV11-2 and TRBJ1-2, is EAGVAQSPRYKIIEKRQSVAFWCNPISGHATLYWYQQILGQGPKLLIQFQNNGVVDDSQLPKDRFSAERLKGVDSTLKIQPAKLEDSAVYLCASSLQEGNYGYTFGSGTRLTVV.

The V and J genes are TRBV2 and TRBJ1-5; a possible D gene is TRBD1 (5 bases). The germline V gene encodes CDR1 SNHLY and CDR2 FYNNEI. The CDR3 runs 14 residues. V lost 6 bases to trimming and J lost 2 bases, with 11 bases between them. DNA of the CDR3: TGTGCCAGCAGGGAACTGACAGGCAATCAGCCCCAGCATTTT. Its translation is CASRELTGNQPQHF.

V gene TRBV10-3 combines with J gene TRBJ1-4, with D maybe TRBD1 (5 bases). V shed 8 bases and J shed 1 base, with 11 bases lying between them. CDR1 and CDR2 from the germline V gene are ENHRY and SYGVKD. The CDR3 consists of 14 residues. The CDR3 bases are TGTGCCATCGGGCAGGGTGAAACTAATGAAAAACTGTTTTTT. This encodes CAIGQGETNEKLFF.

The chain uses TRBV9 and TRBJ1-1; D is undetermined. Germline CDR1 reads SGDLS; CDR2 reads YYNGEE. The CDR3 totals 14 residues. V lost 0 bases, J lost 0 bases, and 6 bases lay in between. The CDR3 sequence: CASSVDSMNTEAFF. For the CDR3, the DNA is TGTGCCAGCAGCGTAGACAGTATGAACACTGAAGCTTTCTTT.

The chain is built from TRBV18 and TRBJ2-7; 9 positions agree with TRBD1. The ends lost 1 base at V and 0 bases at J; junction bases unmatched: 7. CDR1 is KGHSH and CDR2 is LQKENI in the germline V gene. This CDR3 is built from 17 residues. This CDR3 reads CASSPLGQGMSSYEQYF. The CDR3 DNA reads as TGTGCCAGCTCACCACTCGGACAGGGGATGAGCTCCTACGAGCAGTACTTC.

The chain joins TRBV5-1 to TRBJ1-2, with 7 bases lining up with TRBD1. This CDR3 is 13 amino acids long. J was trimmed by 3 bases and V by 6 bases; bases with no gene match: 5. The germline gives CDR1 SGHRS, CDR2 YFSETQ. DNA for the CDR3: TGCGCCAGCACCACTGACAGGGACTATGGCTACACCTTC. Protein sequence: CASTTDRDYGYTF.

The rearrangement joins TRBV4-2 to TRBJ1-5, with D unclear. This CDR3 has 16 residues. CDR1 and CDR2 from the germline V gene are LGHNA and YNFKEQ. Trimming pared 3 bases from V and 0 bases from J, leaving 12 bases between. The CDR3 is CASSHDPQYSNQPQHF. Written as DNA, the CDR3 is TGTGCCAGCAGCCATGACCCACAGTATAGCAATCAGCCCCAGCATTTT.

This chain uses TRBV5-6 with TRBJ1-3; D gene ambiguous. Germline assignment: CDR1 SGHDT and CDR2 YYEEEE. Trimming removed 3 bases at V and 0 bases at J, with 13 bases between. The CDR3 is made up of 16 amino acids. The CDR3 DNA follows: TGTGCCAGCAGCTCTCGACCGGGATCCTCTGGAAACACCATATATTTT. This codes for CASSSRPGSSGNTIYF.

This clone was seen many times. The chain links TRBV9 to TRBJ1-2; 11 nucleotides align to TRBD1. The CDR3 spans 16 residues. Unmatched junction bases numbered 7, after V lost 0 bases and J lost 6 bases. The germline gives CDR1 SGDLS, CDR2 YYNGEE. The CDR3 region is CASSVGSRDRGDGYTF. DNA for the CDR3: TGTGCCAGCAGCGTAGGTTCCAGGGACAGGGGGGATGGCTACACCTTC.

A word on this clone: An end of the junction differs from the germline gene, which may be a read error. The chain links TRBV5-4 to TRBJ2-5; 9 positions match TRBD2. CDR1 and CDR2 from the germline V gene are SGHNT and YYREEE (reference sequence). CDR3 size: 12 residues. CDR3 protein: CASSLGERGANF. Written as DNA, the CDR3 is TGTGCCAGCAGCTTGGGGGAGCGGGGGGCGAACTTC.

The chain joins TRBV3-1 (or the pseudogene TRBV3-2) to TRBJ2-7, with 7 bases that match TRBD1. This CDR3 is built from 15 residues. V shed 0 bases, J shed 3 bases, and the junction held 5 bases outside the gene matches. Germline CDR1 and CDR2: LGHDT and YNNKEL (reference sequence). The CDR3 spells CASSQDSRTGYEQYF. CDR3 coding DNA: TGTGCCAGCAGCCAAGATTCAAGGACAGGCTACGAGCAGTACTTC.

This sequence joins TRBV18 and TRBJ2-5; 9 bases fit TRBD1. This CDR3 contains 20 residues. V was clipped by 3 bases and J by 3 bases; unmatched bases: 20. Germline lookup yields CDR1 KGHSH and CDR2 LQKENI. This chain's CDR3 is CASSPFPYAKTGGSEETQYF. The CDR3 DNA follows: TGTGCCAGCTCACCTTTTCCGTACGCAAAAACAGGGGGCTCCGAAGAGACCCAGTACTTC.

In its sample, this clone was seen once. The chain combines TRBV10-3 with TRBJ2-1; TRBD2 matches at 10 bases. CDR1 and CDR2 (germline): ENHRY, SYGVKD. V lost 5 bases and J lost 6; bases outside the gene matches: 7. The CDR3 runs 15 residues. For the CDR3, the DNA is TGTGCCATCAGTCCAAGAACTAGCGGGGCCAATGAGCAGTTCTTC. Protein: CAISPRTSGANEQFF.

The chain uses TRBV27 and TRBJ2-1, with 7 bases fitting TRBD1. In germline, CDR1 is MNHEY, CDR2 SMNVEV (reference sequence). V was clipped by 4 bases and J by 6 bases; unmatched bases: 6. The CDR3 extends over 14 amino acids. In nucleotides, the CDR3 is TGTGCCAGCAGTTCAGGGGGTCCCTCCAATGAGCAGTTCTTC. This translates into CASSSGGPSNEQFF.

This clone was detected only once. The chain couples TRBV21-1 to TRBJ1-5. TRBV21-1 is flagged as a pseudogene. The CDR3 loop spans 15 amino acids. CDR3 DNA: TGTGCCAGCAGCAAGTCGCGGGGGGGCGATCAGCCCCAGCATTTT. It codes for CASSKSRGGDQPQHF.

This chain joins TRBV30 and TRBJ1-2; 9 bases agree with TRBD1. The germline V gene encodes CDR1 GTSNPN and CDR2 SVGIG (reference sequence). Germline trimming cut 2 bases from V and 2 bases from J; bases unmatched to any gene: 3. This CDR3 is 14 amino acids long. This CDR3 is CAWSIGTGNYGYTF. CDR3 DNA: TGTGCCTGGAGTATAGGGACAGGGAACTATGGCTACACCTTC.

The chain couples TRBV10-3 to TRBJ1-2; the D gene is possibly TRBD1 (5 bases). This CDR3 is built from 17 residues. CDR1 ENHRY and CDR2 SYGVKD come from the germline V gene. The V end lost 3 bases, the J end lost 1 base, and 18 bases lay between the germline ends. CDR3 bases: TGTGCCATCAGTGACTCCAGCCGTCGGGGGAATAACTATGGCTACACCTTC. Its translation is CAISDSSRRGNNYGYTF.

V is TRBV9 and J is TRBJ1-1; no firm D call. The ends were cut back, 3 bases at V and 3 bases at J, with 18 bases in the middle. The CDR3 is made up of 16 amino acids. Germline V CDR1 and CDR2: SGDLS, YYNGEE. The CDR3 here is CASSATVAEDDTEAFF. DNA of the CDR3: TGTGCCAGCAGCGCGACGGTGGCGGAGGACGACACTGAAGCTTTCTTT.

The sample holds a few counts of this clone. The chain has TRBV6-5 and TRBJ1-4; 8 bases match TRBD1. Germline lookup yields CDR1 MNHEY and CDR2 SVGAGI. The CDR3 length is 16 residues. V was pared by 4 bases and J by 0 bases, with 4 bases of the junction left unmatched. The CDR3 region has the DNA TGTGCCAGCAGTTCGGACAGGGATTCAACTAATGAAAAACTGTTTTTT. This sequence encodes CASSSDRDSTNEKLFF.

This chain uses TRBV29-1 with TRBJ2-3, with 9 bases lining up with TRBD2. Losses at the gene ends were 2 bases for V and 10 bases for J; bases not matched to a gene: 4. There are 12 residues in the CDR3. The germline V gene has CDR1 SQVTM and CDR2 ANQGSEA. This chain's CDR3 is CSVEQAGGPQYF. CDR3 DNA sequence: TGCAGCGTTGAACAAGCGGGAGGTCCGCAGTATTTT.

The CDR3 bases are TGTGCCAGCAGTTTAGGGGGTCGCGAGTATGGCTACACCTTC. Its protein product is CASSLGGREYGYTF. V gene TRBV6-5 combines with J gene TRBJ1-2; D may be TRBD1 (6 bases). CDR3 size: 14 residues. V was trimmed by 4 bases and J by 5 bases, leaving 14 bases between them. Germline loops: CDR1 MNHEY, CDR2 SVGAGI.

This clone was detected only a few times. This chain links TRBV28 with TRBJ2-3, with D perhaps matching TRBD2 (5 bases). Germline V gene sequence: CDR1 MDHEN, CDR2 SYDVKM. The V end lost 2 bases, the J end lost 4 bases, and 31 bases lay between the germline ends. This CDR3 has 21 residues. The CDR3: CASSLPPWFEAGLSEADTQYF. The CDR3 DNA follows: TGTGCCAGCAGTTTACCCCCCTGGTTTGAGGCGGGCCTATCCGAGGCAGATACGCAGTATTTT.

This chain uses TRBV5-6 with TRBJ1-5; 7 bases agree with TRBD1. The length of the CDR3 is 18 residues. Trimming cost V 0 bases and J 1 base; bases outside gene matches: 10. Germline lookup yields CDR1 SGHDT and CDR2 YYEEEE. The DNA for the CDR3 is TGTGCCAGCAGCTTGGTTGGCCGACAGGGTCGGAGCAATCAGCCCCAGCATTTT. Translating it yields CASSLVGRQGRSNQPQHF.

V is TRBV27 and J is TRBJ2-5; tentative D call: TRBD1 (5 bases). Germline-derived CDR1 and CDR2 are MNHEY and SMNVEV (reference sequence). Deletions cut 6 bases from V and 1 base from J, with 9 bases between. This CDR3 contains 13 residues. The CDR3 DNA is TGTGCCAGCAGAAGGGGATCCCAAGAGACCCAGTACTTC. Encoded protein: CASRRGSQETQYF.